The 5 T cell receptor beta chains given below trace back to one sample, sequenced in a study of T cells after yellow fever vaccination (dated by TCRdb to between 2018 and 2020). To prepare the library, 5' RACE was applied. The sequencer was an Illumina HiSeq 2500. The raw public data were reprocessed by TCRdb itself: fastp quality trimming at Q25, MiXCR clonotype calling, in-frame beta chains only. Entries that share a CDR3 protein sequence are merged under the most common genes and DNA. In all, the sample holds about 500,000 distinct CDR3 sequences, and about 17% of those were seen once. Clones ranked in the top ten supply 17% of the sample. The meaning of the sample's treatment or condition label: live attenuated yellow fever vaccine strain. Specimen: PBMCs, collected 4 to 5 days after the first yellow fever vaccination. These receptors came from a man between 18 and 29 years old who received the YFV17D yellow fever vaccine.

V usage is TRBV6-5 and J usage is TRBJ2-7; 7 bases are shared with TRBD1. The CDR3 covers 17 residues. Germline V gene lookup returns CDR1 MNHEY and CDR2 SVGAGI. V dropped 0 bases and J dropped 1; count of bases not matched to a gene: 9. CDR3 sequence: CASSYSIGTTGSYEQYF. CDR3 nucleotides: TGTGCCAGCAGTTACTCGATTGGGACGACAGGGTCCTACGAGCAGTACTTC.

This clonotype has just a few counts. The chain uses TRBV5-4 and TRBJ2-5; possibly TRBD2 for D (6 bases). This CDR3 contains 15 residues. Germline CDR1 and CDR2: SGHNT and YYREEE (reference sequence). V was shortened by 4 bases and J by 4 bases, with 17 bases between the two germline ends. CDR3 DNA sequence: TGTGCCAGCAGCGCCTTATCCGGGAGACTAGAGACCCAGTACTTC. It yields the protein CASSALSGRLETQYF.

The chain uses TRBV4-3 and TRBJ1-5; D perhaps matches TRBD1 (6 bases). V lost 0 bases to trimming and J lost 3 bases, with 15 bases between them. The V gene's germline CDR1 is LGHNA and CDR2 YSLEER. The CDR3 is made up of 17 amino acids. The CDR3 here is CASSQEVDTGPNQPQHF. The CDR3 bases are TGCGCCAGCAGCCAAGAGGTCGATACAGGGCCCAATCAGCCCCAGCATTTT.

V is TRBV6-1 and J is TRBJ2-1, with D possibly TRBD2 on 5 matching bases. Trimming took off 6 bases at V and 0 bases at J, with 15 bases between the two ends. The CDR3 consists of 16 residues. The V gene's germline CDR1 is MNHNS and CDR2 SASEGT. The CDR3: CASSRRQRRSYNEQFF. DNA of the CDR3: TGTGCCAGCAGCCGCCGCCAGCGGCGCTCCTACAATGAGCAGTTCTTC.

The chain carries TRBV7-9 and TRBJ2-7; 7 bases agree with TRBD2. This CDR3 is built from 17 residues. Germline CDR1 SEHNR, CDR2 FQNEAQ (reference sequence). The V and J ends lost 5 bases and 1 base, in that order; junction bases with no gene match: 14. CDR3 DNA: TGTGCCAGCAGCCCGGCGTCTGGGCGGGGGAATTCCTACGAGCAGTACGTC. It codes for CASSPASGRGNSYEQYV.